Each of the 25 T cell receptor beta chains below was sequenced from the same sample in a study of T cell responses to AZD1222 COVID-19 vaccine (dated by TCRdb to the early 2020s). Library generation was performed with the immunoSEQ multiplex PCR assay. TCRdb carries this immuneACCESS record with in-frame sequences only. Its versions omit some clonotypes, under half of them owing to an unresolved V gene in the studies checked, with the rest unexplained. This sample is represented by under 200,000 clones; approximately 90% of them were singletons. 4% to 5.5% of the sample is in the top ten clones. The sample's time point label, decoded: about 28 days (+/-7) after the second vaccine dose. This specimen was peripheral blood, taken 28 days after the second AZD1222 dose. The receptors here all came from an adult who received the AZD1222 COVID-19 vaccine.

The chain's CDR3 is CASSLSSGVGGELFF. The CDR3, as DNA: TGTGCCAGCAGCTTGTCTAGCGGGGTCGGCGGGGAGCTGTTTTTT. The chain has TRBV7-9 and TRBJ2-2; TRBD2 aligns across 9 bases. CDR3 length equals 15 residues. The ends lost 3 bases at V and 7 bases at J; junction bases unmatched: 6. Germline values: CDR1 SEHNR, CDR2 FQNEAQ (reference sequence).

The chain has TRBV10-1 and TRBJ1-2; maybe TRBD1 (5 bases). CDR1 and CDR2 from the germline V gene are WNHNN and SYGVQD (reference sequence). This CDR3 spans 13 amino acids. The V and J ends lost 3 bases and 7 bases respectively, with 12 bases between them. Here the CDR3 reads CASSDGGVGGYTF. CDR3 bases: TGCGCCAGCAGTGACGGAGGGGTTGGTGGCTACACCTTC.

The chain recombines TRBV4-3 with TRBJ1-1; no definite D call. CDR1 is LGHNA, CDR2 YSLEER, per germline. Trimming removed 2 bases from V and 3 bases from J, with 4 bases in between. This CDR3 comprises 12 residues. In DNA form, the CDR3 reads TGCGCCAGCAGCCAATCGCACACTGAAGCTTTCTTT. As protein: CASSQSHTEAFF.

The rearrangement uses TRBV10-3 and TRBJ1-2; no firm D call. V was pared by 0 bases and J by 1 base, with 9 bases between. The CDR3 consists of 15 residues. Germline V gene sequence: CDR1 ENHRY, CDR2 SYGVKD. In DNA, the CDR3 is TGTGCCATCAGTGAGTCGCCAGGTGATAACTATGGCTACACCTTC. It yields the protein CAISESPGDNYGYTF.

This chain joins TRBV7-3 and TRBJ1-1; the match to TRBD1 covers 7 bases. The J segment lost 8 bases and the V segment lost 5 bases, leaving 8 bases of the junction unmatched. The CDR3 consists of 13 residues. The germline gives CDR1 SGHTA, CDR2 FQGTGA. The CDR3 region is CASSPGGEGEAFF. The CDR3 DNA follows: TGTGCCAGCAGCCCAGGGGGGGAGGGCGAAGCTTTCTTT.

The rearrangement joins TRBV10-3 to TRBJ1-5; TRBD1 agrees at 7 bases. V dropped 6 bases and J dropped 5; count of bases not matched to a gene: 7. Germline lookup yields CDR1 ENHRY and CDR2 SYGVKD. This CDR3 has 14 residues. CDR3 nucleotide sequence: TGTGCCATCAGCCCAGACAGGGACTATCAGCCCCAGCATTTT. This translates into CAISPDRDYQPQHF.

The chain links TRBV7-8 to TRBJ2-7; D gene uncertain. This CDR3 region has 14 residues. Trimming took off 2 bases at V and 1 base at J, with 9 bases between the two ends. CDR1 is SGHVS and CDR2 is FQNEAQ in the germline V gene. The CDR3 DNA sequence: TGTGCCAGCAGCTTACAGGCAGGTTCCTACGAGCAGTACTTC. Its translation: CASSLQAGSYEQYF.

This clone was counted a single time. The chain joins TRBV7-2 to TRBJ1-5, with 9 bases lining up with TRBD1. V gave up 5 bases and J gave up 13 bases; unmatched junction bases: 9. The CDR3 totals 13 residues. From germline, CDR1 is SGHTA and CDR2 FQGNSA. CDR3 sequence: CASSPGQGRTQHF. The CDR3 DNA reads TGTGCCAGCAGCCCTGGACAGGGGCGTACTCAGCATTTT.

CDR3 sequence: CASSYSQRGYGYTF. DNA of the CDR3: TGTGCCAGCAGTTACTCGCAGAGGGGCTATGGCTACACCTTC. The gene calls are TRBV6-5 and TRBJ1-2; the D gene is possibly TRBD1 (5 bases). This CDR3 is built from 14 residues. From germline, CDR1 is MNHEY and CDR2 SVGAGI. Trimming stripped 0 bases from V and 4 bases from J, with 9 bases between.

V is TRBV11-3 and J is TRBJ2-1; 11 nucleotides match TRBD2. The junction had 2 bases not matched to a gene; V was cut back by 3 bases and J by 7 bases. CDR1 is SGHNT, CDR2 YENEEA, per germline. The length of the CDR3 is 14 residues. In nucleotides, the CDR3 is TGTGCCAGCAGCTTCACTAGCGGGGGAAATGAGCAGTTCTTC. Residues: CASSFTSGGNEQFF.

The chain has TRBV12-5 and TRBJ1-1; D is unresolved. Trimming shortened V by 6 bases and J by 7 bases, and 12 bases separated the two germline ends. The CDR3 extends over 12 amino acids. Germline V lookup: CDR1 LGHNT, CDR2 FRNRAP. This chain's CDR3 is CASGLNTHEAFF. The CDR3 DNA sequence: TGTGCTAGTGGACTTAATACCCATGAAGCTTTCTTT. Full variable domain (outside the CDR3, taken from reference TRBV12-5 and TRBJ1-1): DARVTQTPRHKVTEMGQEVTMRCQPILGHNTVFWYRQTMMQGLELLAYFRNRAPLDDSGMPKDRFSAEMPDATLATLKIQPSEPRDSAVYFCASGLNTHEAFFGQGTRLTVV.

The V call is TRBV9, the J call TRBJ2-1; a possible D gene is TRBD2 (6 bases). This CDR3 spans 16 amino acids. Germline CDR1 and CDR2: SGDLS and YYNGEE. The V gene lost 0 bases and the J gene lost 8 bases, with 18 bases spanning the gap. CDR3 DNA sequence: TGTGCCAGCAGCGTAGCTTCCCATGCGGGGACGGATGAGCAGTTCTTC. Amino acid sequence: CASSVASHAGTDEQFF.

As regards this clone: This sequence may be a read error, since a much larger clone differs from it by one base. This specimen includes other DNA sequences encoding the same CDR3. This chain links TRBV11-2 with TRBJ1-1, with unresolved D. CDR1 is SGHAT, CDR2 FQNNGV, per germline. Trimming left V 1 base short and J 4 bases short, with 1 base between. This CDR3 is 11 amino acids long. This CDR3 reads CASSLGTEAFF. CDR3 nucleotides: TGTGCCAGCAGCTTAGGCACTGAAGCTTTCTTT.

This chain connects TRBV5-8 to TRBJ1-1; no firm D call. The CDR3 runs to 10 residues. V was shortened by 5 bases and J by 8 bases, with 7 bases between the two germline ends. The germline gives CDR1 SGHTS, CDR2 YDEGEE. Written as DNA, the CDR3 is TGTGCCAGCAGTCGGACCGAAGCTTTCTTT. It encodes CASSRTEAFF.

The chain uses TRBV9 and TRBJ1-1; TRBD1 is a possible D gene (5 bases). The CDR3 spans 14 residues. The V and J ends lost 0 bases and 5 bases respectively, with 11 bases between them. The germline gives CDR1 SGDLS, CDR2 YYNGEE. Written as DNA, the CDR3 is TGTGCCAGCAGCGTAGCGGGGGTGGGAACTGAAGCTTTCTTT. This gives the protein CASSVAGVGTEAFF.

The DNA of the CDR3 is TGCGCCAGCAGCCAAGACACCCCCGCTCAACTAGCCAAAAACATTCAGTACTTC. It translates to CASSQDTPAQLAKNIQYF. V gene TRBV4-1 combines with J gene TRBJ2-4, with no clear D. Trimming pared 0 bases from V and 0 bases from J, leaving 15 bases between. The CDR3 sequence is 18 residues long. Germline CDR1 and CDR2: MGHRA and YSYEKL.

The chain carries TRBV2 and TRBJ1-2, with 7 bases identical to TRBD1. The CDR3 spans 12 residues. The V and J ends lost 6 bases and 8 bases, in that order; junction bases with no gene match: 6. Germline CDR1 and CDR2: SNHLY and FYNNEI. CDR3 sequence (DNA): TGTGCCAGCAGATTGGACAGGCCCGGCTACACCTTC. Its protein product is CASRLDRPGYTF.

J is TRBJ1-3 and V is TRBV11-2; no clear D gene. V was clipped by 2 bases and J by 5 bases, with 16 bases between them. This CDR3 is 16 amino acids long. From germline, CDR1 is SGHAT and CDR2 FQNNGV. The CDR3 nucleotides read TGTGCCAGCAGCTTATTAGAGGTGGGAGCCAGAAACACCATATATTTT. Protein product: CASSLLEVGARNTIYF.

CDR3 in amino acids: CASSTTGGWDTEAFF. The CDR3 nucleotides are TGTGCCAGCAGTACTACAGGGGGCTGGGACACTGAAGCTTTCTTT. V gene TRBV6-5 combines with J gene TRBJ1-1, with TRBD1 identical over 9 bases. Germline V lookup: CDR1 MNHEY, CDR2 SVGAGI. This CDR3 spans 15 amino acids. The V gene end was trimmed by 5 bases and the J gene end by 3 bases; junction bases not matched to a gene: 7.

The gene calls are TRBV7-9 and TRBJ1-5, with a tentative D call TRBD1 (5 bases). The CDR3 is 15 residues long. Per the germline V gene, CDR1 is SEHNR and CDR2 is FQNEAQ (reference sequence). Between the trimmed V and J ends, which lost 2 bases and 3 bases, there was a span of 11 bases. The CDR3 DNA sequence: TGTGCCAGCAGCTTATTGGGGGACTTCAATCAGCCCCAGCATTTT. This encodes CASSLLGDFNQPQHF.

This sequence joins TRBV9 and TRBJ1-1; the match to TRBD1 covers 8 bases. The CDR3 is 17 amino acids. V lost 0 bases to trimming and J lost 5 bases; unmatched junction nucleotides: 12. CDR1 SGDLS and CDR2 YYNGEE come from the germline V gene. Here the CDR3 DNA reads TGTGCCAGCAGCGTAGACGGCAGGGGGCCGGGAAAAACTGAAGCTTTCTTT. Protein sequence: CASSVDGRGPGKTEAFF.

The chain couples TRBV6-5 to TRBJ1-2, with 7 bases fitting TRBD1. Germline CDR1 MNHEY, CDR2 SVGAGI. The CDR3 covers 13 residues. The junction had 5 bases not matched to a gene; V was cut back by 6 bases and J by 4 bases. The CDR3 DNA sequence: TGTGCCAGCAGCTTGGAGGGGGCCTATGGCTACACCTTC. Amino acids: CASSLEGAYGYTF.

V gene TRBV5-1 combines with J gene TRBJ2-7; 7 bases align to TRBD2. CDR3 length equals 16 residues. Germline V gives CDR1 SGHRS, CDR2 YFSETQ. V shed 3 bases, J shed 3 bases, and the junction held 12 bases outside the gene matches. As DNA, the CDR3 is TGCGCCAGCAGCTCCACGTGGGGAGGGGCCGTCTACGAGCAGTACTTC. Protein sequence: CASSSTWGGAVYEQYF.

The chain couples TRBV19 to TRBJ1-1; possible D gene TRBD1, 5 bases. The length of the CDR3 is 13 residues. The germline V and J ends were trimmed by 5 bases and 8 bases, with 15 bases remaining between them. Germline V gives CDR1 LNHDA, CDR2 SQIVND (reference sequence). CDR3 residues: CASSPRQTPEAFF. The DNA of the CDR3 is TGTGCCAGTAGTCCACGACAGACACCCGAAGCTTTCTTT.

The rearrangement links TRBV7-2 to TRBJ2-7; maybe TRBD2 (5 bases). This CDR3 is built from 16 residues. V gave up 3 bases and J gave up 1 base, with 16 bases separating them. The germline CDR1 and CDR2 sequences are SGHTA and FQGNSA. The CDR3 reads CASSFYPTADSYEQYF. The CDR3 nucleotides read TGTGCCAGCAGCTTTTATCCCACAGCGGATTCCTACGAGCAGTACTTC.